This TCR beta chain was obtained from a study of T cells after yellow fever vaccination. This clonotype has a handful of counts. Its antigen remains unknown. The study, taken as a whole, reports: A secondary response was less intense yet reached its peak sooner, at day 5 versus 15. Abundant contaminating clonotypes from the bulk population could appear in FACS-sorted repertoires.

5'RACE template switching added a universal primer site and UMIs to TCR cDNA. One entry per CDR3 protein results from TCRdb running MiXCR on the 5' RACE reads. The table lists under 500,000 distinct CDR3 sequences, 18% of them singletons. The sequencing here drew on PBMCs, taken before the yellow fever booster vaccination. The source is a man aged 18-30 years who received the YFV17D yellow fever vaccine.

The CDR3 is CASSQDGGAHTGELFF. The CDR3 bases are TGCGCCAGCAGCCAAGACGGCGGGGCCCACACCGGGGAGCTGTTTTTT. V usage is TRBV4-3 and J usage is TRBJ2-2; TRBD2 might be the D (6 bases). CDR1 and CDR2 from the germline V gene are LGHNA and YSLEER. The CDR3 totals 16 residues. V shed 0 bases and J shed 3 bases, with 11 bases lying between them.